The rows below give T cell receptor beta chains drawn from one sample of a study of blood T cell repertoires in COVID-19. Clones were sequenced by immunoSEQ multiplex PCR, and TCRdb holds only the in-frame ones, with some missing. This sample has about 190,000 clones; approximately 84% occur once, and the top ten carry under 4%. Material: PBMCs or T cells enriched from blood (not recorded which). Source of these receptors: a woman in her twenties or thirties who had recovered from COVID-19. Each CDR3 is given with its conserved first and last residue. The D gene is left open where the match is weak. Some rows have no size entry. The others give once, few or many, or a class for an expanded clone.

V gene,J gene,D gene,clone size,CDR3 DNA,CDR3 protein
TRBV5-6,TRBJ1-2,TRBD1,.,TGTGCCAGCACCGGACAGGGGGCGTTCTATGGCTACACCTTC,CASTGQGAFYGYTF
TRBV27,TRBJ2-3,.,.,TGTGCCAGCAGGAGGAGGGGACCCCGCTCACGGGACACAGATACGCAGTATTTT,CASRRRGPRSRDTDTQYF
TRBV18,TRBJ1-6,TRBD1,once,TGTGCCAGCTCACCCGGGACAGGGACTTCACCCCTCCACTTT,CASSPGTGTSPLHF
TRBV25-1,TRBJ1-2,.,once,TGTGCCAGCAGTGGCCCAGGCACGCCAGGCCTCTATGGCTACACCTTC,CASSGPGTPGLYGYTF
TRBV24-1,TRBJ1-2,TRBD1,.,TGTGCCACCAGTGATTTAGGGACAGATTATGGCTACACCTTC,CATSDLGTDYGYTF
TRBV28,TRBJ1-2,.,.,TGTGCCAGCAGTCTCACGGGTTCAATAGGCTACACCTTC,CASSLTGSIGYTF
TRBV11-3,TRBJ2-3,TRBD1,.,TGTGCCAGCAGCTTAGGGGGGCTACCCGGAACAGGGGGCCTCACAGATACGCAGTATTTT,CASSLGGLPGTGGLTDTQYF
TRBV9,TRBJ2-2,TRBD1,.,TGTGCCAGCAGCCCCCAGACGGACAGGTTTGCCACCGGGGAGCTGTTTTTT,CASSPQTDRFATGELFF
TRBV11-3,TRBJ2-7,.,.,TGTGCCAGCAGCTTAGATGCGGGGAGCTCCTACGAGCAGTACTTC,CASSLDAGSSYEQYF
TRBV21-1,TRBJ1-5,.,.,TGTGCCAGCAGGCCCGGGACAGGTAATCAGCCCCAGCATTTT,CASRPGTGNQPQHF
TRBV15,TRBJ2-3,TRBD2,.,TGTGCCACCAGCAGCCAATTCCTAGCGGGGGGCCAGGGAGATACGCAGTATTTT,CATSSQFLAGGQGDTQYF
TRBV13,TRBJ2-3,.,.,TGTGCCAGCAGCTTACGGGGGGCGGGAGATACGCAGTATTTT,CASSLRGAGDTQYF
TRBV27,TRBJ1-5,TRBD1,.,TGTGCCAGCAAGAAGACAGGGTCGGAGCAGCCCCAGCATTTT,CASKKTGSEQPQHF
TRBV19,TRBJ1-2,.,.,TGTGCCAGTAGTATAGGGGCAAGCTATGGCTACACCTTC,CASSIGASYGYTF
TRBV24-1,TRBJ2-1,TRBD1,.,TGTGCCACCAGTGAGCCTCGACAGGGGGCCTATGAGCAGTTCTTC,CATSEPRQGAYEQFF
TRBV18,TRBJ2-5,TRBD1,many,TGTGCCAGCTCACCGGGACAGGGAGAGACCCAGTACTTC,CASSPGQGETQYF
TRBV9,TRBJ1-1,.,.,TGTGCCAGCAGCGCCGCAGAGGGAGGTGAAGCTTTCTTT,CASSAAEGGEAFF
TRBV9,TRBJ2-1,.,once,TGTGCCAGCAGCCCCCTCTCGAGGAATGAGCAGTTCTTC,CASSPLSRNEQFF
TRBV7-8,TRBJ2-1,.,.,TGTGCCAGCAGCTGGACAGCATACAATGAGCAGTTCTTC,CASSWTAYNEQFF
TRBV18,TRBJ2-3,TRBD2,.,TGTGCCAGCTCCCTATTCCTGAGACTAGCGGGAGGCACAGATACGCAGTATTTT,CASSLFLRLAGGTDTQYF